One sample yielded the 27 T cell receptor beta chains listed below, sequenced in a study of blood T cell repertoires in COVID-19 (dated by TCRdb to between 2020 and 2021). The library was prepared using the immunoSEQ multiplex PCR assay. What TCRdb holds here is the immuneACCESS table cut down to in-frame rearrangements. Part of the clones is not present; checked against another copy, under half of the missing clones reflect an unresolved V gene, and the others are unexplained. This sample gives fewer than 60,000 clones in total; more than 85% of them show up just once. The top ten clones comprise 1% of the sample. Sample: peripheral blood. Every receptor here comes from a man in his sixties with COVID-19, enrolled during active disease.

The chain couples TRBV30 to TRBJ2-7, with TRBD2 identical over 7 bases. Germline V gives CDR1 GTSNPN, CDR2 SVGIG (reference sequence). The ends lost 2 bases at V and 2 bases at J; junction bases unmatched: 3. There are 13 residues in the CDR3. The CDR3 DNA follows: TGTGCCTGGAGTTTAGGACTAGCCTACGAGCAGTACTTC. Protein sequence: CAWSLGLAYEQYF.

CDR3 nucleotides: TGTGCCAGCAGCTTGGACAGGAACACTGAAGCTTTCTTT. Translated: CASSLDRNTEAFF. This chain connects TRBV5-4 to TRBJ1-1; D is ambiguous. There are 13 residues in the CDR3. The germline CDR1 and CDR2 sequences are SGHNT and YYREEE (reference sequence). Trimming shortened V by 0 bases and J by 1 base, and 4 bases separated the two germline ends.

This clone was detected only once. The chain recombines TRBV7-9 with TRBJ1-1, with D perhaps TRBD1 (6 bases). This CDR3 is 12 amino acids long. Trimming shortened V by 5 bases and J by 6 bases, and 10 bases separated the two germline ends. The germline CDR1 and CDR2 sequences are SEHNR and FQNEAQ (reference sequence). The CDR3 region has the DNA TGTGCCAGCAGCCTAGGACAGTCTGAAGCTTTCTTT. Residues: CASSLGQSEAFF.

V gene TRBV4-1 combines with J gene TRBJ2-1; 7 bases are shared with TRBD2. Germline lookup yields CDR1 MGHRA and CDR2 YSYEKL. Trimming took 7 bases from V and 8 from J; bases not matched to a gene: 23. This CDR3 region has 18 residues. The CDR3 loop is CASNPNPLQVVTSDEQFF. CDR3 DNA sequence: TGCGCCAGCAACCCGAACCCTTTACAGGTTGTAACTAGCGATGAGCAGTTCTTC.

The CDR3 loop reads CASSRLPTGDTEAFF. In DNA, the CDR3 is TGTGCCAGCAGCCGACTGCCTACAGGGGACACTGAAGCTTTCTTT. The gene calls are TRBV3-1 (or the pseudogene TRBV3-2) and TRBJ1-1; 7 nucleotides line up with TRBD1. This CDR3 is 15 amino acids long. Germline V lookup: CDR1 LGHDT, CDR2 YNNKEL (reference sequence). V was pared by 4 bases and J by 3 bases, with 8 bases of the junction left unmatched.

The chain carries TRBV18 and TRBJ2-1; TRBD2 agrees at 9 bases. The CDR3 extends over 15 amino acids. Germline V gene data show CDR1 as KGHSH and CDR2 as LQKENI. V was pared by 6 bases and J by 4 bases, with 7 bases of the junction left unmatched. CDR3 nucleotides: TGTGCCAGCTCCCCTGCGGGAGGGGATTACAATGAGCAGTTCTTC. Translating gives CASSPAGGDYNEQFF.

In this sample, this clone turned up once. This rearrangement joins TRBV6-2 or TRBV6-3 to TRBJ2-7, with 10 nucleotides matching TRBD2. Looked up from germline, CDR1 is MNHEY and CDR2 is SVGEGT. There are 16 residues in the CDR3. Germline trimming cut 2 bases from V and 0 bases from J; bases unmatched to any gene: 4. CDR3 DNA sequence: TGTGCCAGCAGTTACCGAGCGGGAGGGCCCTCCTACGAGCAGTACTTC. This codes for CASSYRAGGPSYEQYF.

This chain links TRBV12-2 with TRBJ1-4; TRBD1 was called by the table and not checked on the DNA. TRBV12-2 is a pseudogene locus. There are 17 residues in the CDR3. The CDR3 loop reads CASRLVGTGEANEKLFF. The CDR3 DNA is TGTGCAAGTCGCTTAGTAGGGACAGGGGAAGCTAATGAAAAACTGTTTTTT.

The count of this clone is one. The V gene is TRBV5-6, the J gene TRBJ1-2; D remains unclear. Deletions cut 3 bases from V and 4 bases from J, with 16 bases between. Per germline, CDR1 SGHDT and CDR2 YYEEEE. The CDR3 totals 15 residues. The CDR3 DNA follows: TGTGCCAGCAGCTATAAATCCAGGTCGACCTATGGCTACACCTTC. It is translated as CASSYKSRSTYGYTF.

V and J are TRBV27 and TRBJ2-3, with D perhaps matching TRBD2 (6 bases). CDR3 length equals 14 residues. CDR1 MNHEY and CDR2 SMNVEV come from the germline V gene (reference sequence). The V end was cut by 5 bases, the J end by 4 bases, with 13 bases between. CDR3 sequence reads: CASSTGSWADTQYF. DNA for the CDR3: TGTGCCAGCAGTACCGGGAGTTGGGCAGATACGCAGTATTTT.

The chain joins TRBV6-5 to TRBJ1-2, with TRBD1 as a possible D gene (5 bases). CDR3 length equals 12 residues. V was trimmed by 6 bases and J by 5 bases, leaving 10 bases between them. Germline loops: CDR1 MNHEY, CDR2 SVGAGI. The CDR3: CASSLTDYGYTF. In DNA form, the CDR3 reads TGTGCCAGCAGCCTGACAGATTATGGCTACACCTTC.

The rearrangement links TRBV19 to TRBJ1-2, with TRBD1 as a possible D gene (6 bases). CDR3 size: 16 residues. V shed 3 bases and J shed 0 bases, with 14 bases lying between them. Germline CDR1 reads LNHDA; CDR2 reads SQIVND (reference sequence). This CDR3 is CASSMGHLTSNYGYTF. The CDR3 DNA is TGTGCCAGTAGTATGGGACACTTAACCTCTAACTATGGCTACACCTTC. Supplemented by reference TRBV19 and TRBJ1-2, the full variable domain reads DGGITQSPKYLFRKEGQNVTLSCEQNLNHDAMYWYRQDPGQGLRLIYYSQIVNDFQKGDIAEGYSVSREKKESFPLTVTSAQKNPTAFYLCASSMGHLTSNYGYTFGSGTRLTVV.

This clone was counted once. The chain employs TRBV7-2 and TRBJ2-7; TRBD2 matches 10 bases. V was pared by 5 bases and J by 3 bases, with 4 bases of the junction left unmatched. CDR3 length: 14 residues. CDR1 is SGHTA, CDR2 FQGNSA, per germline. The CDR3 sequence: CASSISGRNYEQYF. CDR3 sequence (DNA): TGTGCCAGCAGCATTAGCGGGAGGAACTACGAGCAGTACTTC.

CDR3 DNA: TGTGCCAGCAGCCAAACCCCCGGGACTAGCCTCTCCTACAATGAGCAGTTCTTC. Amino acid sequence: CASSQTPGTSLSYNEQFF. The chain couples TRBV4-2 to TRBJ2-1, with 9 bases identical to TRBD2. The CDR3 length is 18 residues. Unmatched junction bases numbered 8, after V lost 2 bases and J lost 0 bases. CDR1 and CDR2 (germline): LGHNA, YNFKEQ.

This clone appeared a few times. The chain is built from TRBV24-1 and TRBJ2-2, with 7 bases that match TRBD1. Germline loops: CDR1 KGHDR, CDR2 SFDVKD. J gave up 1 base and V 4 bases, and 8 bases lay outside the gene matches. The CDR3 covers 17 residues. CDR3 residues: CATSDRPGQLNTGELFF. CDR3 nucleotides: TGTGCCACCAGTGACCGGCCGGGACAGTTGAACACCGGGGAGCTGTTTTTT.

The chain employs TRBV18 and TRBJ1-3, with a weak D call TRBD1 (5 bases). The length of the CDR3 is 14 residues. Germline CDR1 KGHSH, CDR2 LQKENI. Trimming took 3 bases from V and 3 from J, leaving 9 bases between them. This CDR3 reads CASSPDTHGNTIYF. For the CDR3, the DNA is TGTGCCAGCTCACCGGACACCCATGGAAACACCATATATTTT.

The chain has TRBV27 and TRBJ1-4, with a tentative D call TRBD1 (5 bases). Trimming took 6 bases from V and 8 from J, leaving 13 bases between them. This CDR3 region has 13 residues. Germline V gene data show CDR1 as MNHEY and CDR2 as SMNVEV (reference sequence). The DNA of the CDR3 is TGTGCCAGCAGGACTAAGGGGAGGGAAAAACTGTTTTTT. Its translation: CASRTKGREKLFF.

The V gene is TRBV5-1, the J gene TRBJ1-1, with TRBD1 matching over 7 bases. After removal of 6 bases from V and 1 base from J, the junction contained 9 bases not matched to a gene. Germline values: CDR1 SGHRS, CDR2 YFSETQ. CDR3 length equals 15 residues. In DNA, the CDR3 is TGCGCCAGCAATTACAGGGGCGGAGAGAACACTGAAGCTTTCTTT. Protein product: CASNYRGGENTEAFF.

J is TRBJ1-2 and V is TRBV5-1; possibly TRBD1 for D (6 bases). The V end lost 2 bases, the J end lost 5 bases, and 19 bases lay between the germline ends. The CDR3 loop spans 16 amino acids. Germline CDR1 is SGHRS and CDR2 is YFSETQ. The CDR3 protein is CASSLTGRAPVYGYTF. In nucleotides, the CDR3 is TGCGCCAGCAGCTTAACAGGGAGGGCACCAGTTTATGGCTACACCTTC.

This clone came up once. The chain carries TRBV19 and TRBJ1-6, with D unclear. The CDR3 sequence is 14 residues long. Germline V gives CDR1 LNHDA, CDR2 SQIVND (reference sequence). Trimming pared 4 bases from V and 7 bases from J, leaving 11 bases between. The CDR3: CASSTSGRNSPLHF. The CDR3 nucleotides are TGTGCCAGTAGTACTTCGGGTAGAAATTCACCCCTCCACTTT.

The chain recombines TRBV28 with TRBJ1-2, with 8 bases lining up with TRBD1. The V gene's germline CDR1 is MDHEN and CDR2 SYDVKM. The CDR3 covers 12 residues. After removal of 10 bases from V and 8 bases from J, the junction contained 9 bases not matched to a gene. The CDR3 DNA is TGTGCCACCTCACAGGGGGAGGGGGGCTACACCTTC. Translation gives CATSQGEGGYTF.

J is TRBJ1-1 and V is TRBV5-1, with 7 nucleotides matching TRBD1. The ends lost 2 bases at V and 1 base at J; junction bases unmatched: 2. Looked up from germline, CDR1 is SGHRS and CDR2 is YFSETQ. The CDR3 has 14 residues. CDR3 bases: TGCGCCAGCAGCTTTGACAGGGAGAACACTGAAGCTTTCTTT. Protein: CASSFDRENTEAFF.

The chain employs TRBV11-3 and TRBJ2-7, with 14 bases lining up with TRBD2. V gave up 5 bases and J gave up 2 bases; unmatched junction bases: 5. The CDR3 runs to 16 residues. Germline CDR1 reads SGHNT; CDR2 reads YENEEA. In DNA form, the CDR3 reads TGTGCCAGCAGCGAAGGACTAGCGGGGGGTACCTACGAGCAGTACTTC. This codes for CASSEGLAGGTYEQYF.

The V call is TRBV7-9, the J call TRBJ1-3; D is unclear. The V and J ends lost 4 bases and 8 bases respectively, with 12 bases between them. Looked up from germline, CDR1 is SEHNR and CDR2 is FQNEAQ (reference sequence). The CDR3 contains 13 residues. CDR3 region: CASSSPETYTIYF. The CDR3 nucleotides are TGTGCCAGCAGCTCGCCCGAGACATACACCATATATTTT.

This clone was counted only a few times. In DNA, the CDR3 is TGTGCCAGTAGTATTAACAGTCTCACCGGGGAGCTGTTTTTT. Encoded protein: CASSINSLTGELFF. The chain recombines TRBV19 with TRBJ2-2, with D hard to call. The CDR3 extends over 14 amino acids. The V end lost 3 bases, the J end lost 4 bases, and 9 bases lay between the germline ends. CDR1 is LNHDA, CDR2 SQIVND, per germline (reference sequence).

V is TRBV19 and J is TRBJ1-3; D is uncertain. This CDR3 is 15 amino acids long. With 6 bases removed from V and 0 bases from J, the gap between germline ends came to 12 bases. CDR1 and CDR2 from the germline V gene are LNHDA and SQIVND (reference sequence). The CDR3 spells CASSPWEGSGNTIYF. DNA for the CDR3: TGTGCCAGTAGCCCCTGGGAGGGCTCTGGAAACACCATATATTTT.

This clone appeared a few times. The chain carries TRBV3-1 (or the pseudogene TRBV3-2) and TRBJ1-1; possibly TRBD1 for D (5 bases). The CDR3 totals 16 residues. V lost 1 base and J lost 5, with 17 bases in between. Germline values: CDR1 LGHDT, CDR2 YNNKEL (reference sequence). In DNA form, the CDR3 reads TGTGCCAGCAGCCAAGGACCAGGGTTGCCCAATACTGAAGCTTTCTTT. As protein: CASSQGPGLPNTEAFF.